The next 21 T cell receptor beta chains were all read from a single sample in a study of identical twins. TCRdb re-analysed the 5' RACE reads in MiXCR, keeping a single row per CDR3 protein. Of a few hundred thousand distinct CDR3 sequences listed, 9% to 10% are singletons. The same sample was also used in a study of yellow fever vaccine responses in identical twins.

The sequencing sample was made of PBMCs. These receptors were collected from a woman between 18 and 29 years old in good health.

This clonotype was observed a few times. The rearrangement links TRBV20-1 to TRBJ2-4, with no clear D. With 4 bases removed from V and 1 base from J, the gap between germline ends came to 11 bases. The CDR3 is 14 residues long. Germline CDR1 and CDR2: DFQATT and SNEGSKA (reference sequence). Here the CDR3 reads CSAISPWAKNIQYF. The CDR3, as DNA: TGCAGTGCTATCAGCCCTTGGGCCAAAAACATTCAGTACTTC.

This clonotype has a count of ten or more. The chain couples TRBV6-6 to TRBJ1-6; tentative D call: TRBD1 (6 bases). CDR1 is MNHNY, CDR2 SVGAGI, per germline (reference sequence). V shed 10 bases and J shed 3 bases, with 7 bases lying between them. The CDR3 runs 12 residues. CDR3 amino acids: CATGDYNSPLHF. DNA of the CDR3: TGTGCCACAGGGGACTATAATTCACCCCTCCACTTT.

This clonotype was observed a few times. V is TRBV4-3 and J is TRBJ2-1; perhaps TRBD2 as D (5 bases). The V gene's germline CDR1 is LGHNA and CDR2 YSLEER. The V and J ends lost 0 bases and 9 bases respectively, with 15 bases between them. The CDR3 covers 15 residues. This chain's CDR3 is CASSQELAGGSEQFF. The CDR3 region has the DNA TGCGCCAGCAGCCAAGAGCTAGCTGGCGGAAGTGAGCAGTTCTTC.

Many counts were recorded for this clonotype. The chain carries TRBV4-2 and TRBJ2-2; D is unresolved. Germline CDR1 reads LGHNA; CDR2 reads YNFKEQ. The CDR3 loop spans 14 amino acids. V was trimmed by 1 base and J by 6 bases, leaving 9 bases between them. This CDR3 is CASSQGSNPGELFF. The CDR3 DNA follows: TGTGCCAGCAGCCAAGGTAGCAACCCCGGGGAGCTGTTTTTT.

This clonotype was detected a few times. CDR3 region: CSAAKRGSNEQFF. The CDR3 DNA reads as TGCAGTGCCGCTAAGCGGGGGTCTAATGAGCAGTTCTTC. The chain recombines TRBV20-1 with TRBJ2-1; 8 bases fit TRBD2. This CDR3 has 13 residues. From germline, CDR1 is DFQATT and CDR2 SNEGSKA (reference sequence). V trimming: 6 bases; J trimming: 7 bases; junction bases outside the gene matches: 8.

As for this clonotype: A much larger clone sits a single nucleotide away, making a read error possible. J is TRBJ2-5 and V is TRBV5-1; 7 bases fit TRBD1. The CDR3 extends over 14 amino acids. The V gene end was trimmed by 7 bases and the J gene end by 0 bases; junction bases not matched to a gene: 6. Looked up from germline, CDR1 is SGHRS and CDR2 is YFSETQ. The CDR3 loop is CASAPQGYQETQYF. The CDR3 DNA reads TGCGCCAGCGCCCCACAGGGGTACCAAGAGACCCAGTACTTC.

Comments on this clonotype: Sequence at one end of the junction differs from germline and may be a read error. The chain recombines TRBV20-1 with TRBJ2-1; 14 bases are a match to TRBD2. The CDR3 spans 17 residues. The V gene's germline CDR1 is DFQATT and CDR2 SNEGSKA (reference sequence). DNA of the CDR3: TGCTGTGCGACGGGACTAGCGGGGGTTAGCTCCTACAATGAGCAGTTCTTC. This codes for CCATGLAGVSSYNEQFF.

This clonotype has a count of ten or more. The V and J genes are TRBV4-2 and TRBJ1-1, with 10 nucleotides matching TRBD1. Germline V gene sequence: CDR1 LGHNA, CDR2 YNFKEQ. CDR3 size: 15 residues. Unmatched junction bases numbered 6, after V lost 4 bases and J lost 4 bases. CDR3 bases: TGTGCCAGCAGCCGCTTGACAGGGGGCGGCACTGAAGCTTTCTTT. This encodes CASSRLTGGGTEAFF.

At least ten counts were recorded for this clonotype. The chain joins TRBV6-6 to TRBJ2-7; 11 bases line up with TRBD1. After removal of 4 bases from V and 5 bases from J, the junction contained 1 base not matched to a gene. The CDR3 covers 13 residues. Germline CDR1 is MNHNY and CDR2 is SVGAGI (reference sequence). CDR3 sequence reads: CASSWTGGDEQYF. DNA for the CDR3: TGTGCCAGCAGTTGGACAGGGGGCGACGAGCAGTACTTC.

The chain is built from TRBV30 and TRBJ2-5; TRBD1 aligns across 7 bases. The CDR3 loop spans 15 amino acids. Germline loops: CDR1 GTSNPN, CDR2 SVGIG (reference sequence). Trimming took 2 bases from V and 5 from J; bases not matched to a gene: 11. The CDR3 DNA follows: TGTGCCTGGAGTAGGATCAGGGGGTCCGCGGAGACCCAGTACTTC. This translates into CAWSRIRGSAETQYF.

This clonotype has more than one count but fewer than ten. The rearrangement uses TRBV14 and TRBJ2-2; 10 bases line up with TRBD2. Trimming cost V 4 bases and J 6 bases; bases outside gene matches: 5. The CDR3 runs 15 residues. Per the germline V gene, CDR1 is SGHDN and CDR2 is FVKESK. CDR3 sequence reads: CASSRASGSSGELFF. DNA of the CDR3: TGTGCCAGCAGCCGGGCTAGCGGGAGTTCCGGGGAGCTGTTTTTT.

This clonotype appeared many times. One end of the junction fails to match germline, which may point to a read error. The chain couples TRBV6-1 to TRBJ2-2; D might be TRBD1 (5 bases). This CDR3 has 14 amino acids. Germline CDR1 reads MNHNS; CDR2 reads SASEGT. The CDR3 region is CAVVETANTGELFF. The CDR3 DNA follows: TGCGCAGTAGTAGAGACAGCGAACACCGGGGAGCTGTTTTTT.

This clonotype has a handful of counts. CDR3 bases: TGCAGCGTTTGGAACAGGGGGCAGGATGGCTACACCTTC. It yields the protein CSVWNRGQDGYTF. The V call is TRBV29-1, the J call TRBJ1-2; TRBD1 matches 9 bases. The CDR3 has 13 residues. Unmatched junction bases numbered 7, after V lost 5 bases and J lost 6 bases. Germline V CDR1 and CDR2: SQVTM, ANQGSEA.

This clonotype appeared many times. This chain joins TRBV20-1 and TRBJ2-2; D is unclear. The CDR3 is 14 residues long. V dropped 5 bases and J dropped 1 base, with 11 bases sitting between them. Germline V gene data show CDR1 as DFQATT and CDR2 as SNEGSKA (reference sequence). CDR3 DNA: TGCAGTGCTCAAAGGCCCGAGAACACCGGGGAGCTGTTTTTT. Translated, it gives CSAQRPENTGELFF.

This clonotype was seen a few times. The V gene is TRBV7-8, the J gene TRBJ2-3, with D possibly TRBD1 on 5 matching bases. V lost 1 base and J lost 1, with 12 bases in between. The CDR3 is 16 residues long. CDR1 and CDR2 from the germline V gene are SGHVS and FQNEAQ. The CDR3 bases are TGTGCCAGCAGCTTAGATAGGGGTATAGGCACAGATACGCAGTATTTT. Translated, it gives CASSLDRGIGTDTQYF. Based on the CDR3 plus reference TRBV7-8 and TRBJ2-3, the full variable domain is GAGVSQSPRYKVAKRGQDVALRCDPISGHVSLFWYQQALGQGPEFLTYFQNEAQLDKSGLPSDRFFAERPEGSVSTLKIQRTQQEDSAVYLCASSLDRGIGTDTQYFGPGTRLTVL.

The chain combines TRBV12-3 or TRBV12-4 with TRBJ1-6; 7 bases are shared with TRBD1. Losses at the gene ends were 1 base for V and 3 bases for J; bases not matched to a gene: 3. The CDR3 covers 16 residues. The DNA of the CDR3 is TGTGCCAGCAGTTTAGGACAGGGTCACTATAATTCACCCCTCCACTTT. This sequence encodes CASSLGQGHYNSPLHF.

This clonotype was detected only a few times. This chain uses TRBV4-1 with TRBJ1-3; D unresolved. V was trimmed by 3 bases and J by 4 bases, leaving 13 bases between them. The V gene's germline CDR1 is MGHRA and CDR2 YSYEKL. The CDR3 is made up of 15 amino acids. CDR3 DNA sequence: TGCGCCAGCAGCCATGGACTTACAACCGGAAACACCATATATTTT. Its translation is CASSHGLTTGNTIYF.

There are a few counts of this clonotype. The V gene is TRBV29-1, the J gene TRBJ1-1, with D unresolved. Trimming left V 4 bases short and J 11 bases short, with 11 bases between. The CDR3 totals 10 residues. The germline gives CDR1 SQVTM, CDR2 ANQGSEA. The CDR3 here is CSVAEVGAFF. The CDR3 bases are TGCAGCGTTGCCGAGGTTGGTGCTTTCTTT.

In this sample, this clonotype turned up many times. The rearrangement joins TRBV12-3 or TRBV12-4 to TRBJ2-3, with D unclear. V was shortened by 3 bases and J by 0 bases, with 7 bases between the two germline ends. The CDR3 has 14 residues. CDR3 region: CASSFGPSTDTQYF. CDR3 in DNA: TGTGCCAGCAGTTTCGGCCCTAGCACAGATACGCAGTATTTT.

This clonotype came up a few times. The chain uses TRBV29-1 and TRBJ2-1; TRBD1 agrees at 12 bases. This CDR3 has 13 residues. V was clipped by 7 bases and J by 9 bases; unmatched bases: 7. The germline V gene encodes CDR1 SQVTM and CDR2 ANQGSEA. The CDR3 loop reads CSGGTGGNGEQFF. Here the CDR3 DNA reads TGCAGCGGTGGGACAGGGGGCAATGGTGAGCAGTTCTTC.

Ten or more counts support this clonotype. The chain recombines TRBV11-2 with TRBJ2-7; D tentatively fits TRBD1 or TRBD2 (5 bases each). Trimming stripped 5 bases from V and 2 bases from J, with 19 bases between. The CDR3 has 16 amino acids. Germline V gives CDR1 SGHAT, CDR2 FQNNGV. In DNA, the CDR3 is TGTGCCAGCAGCATGACCGGGACGAATCCGACCTACGAGCAGTACTTC. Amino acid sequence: CASSMTGTNPTYEQYF.